The clone carrying this TCR beta chain has more than one count but fewer than ten. Antigen: not known. Each CDR3 protein is one row after TCRdb ran MiXCR on the 5' RACE reads. The repertoire consists of 1.5 million to 2 million distinct CDR3 sequences, with about 32% occurring once and the leading ten covering 0.27%. The CDR3 runs to 16 residues. V was pared by 5 bases and J by 2 bases, with 18 bases between. The germline V gene encodes CDR1 SEHNR and CDR2 FQNEAQ (reference sequence). The source of the sample is a study of identical twins. General study findings and limits: The abundant beta clonotypes from cord blood had fewer insertions, and memory repertoires had none of this. Among beta out-of-frame sequences, excess sharing between twins appeared weaker.

Input material: cord blood. This TCR was recovered from a newborn girl in good health. The genes are TRBV7-9 and TRBJ1-2, with a weak D call TRBD1 (6 bases). CDR3: CASSPPTGQTNYGYTF. CDR3 coding DNA: TGTGCCAGCAGCCCCCCAACAGGGCAAACGAACTATGGCTACACCTTC.